The clone carrying this T cell receptor beta chain has a single count. The data belong to a study of blood T cell repertoires in COVID-19. The overall study: Samples taken during acute and convalescent COVID-19 were collected in the United States, Italy and Spain. Sample material is recorded as cDNA or gDNA derived from T cells, B-cell-depleted T cells, or PBMCs.

Study processing details: Amplifying reference gene primers gave estimates of nucleated cell counts. Clones were sequenced by immunoSEQ multiplex PCR, and TCRdb holds only the in-frame ones, with some missing. Clone size and V and J calls were adopted from that table, with D and trimming inferred from the DNA. This sample has approximately 150,000 clones, with 70% to 90% found just once. CDR1 and CDR2 from the germline V gene are MDHEN and SYDVKM. The CDR3 runs 10 residues. Between the trimmed V and J ends, which lost 5 bases and 3 bases, there was a span of 2 bases. The chain is built from TRBV28 and TRBJ2-7; no clear D gene. The sequenced sample consisted of peripheral blood. This TCR derives from a woman older than 75 with COVID-19, enrolled during active disease. CDR3 sequence (DNA): TGTGCCAGCAGTCACTACGAGCAGTACTTC. Its protein product is CASSHYEQYF. Full variable domain (outside the CDR3, taken from reference TRBV28 and TRBJ2-7): DVKVTQSSRYLVKRTGEKVFLECVQDMDHENMFWYRQDPGLGLRLIYFSYDVKMKEKGDIPEGYSVSREKKERFSLILESASTNQTSMYLCASSHYEQYFGPGTRLTVT.